Listed here is a single TCR beta chain. Antigen: not known. Measured with immunoSEQ multiplex PCR; TCRdb has only the in-frame clones, and not every one. The table lists about 120,000 clones, under 90% of them singletons. V lost 4 bases and J lost 8; bases outside the gene matches: 6. The CDR3 spans 15 residues. Germline CDR1 and CDR2: SGHTA and FQGNSA. This specimen belongs to a study of cytomegalovirus exposure and HLA in healthy donors. Findings and caveats of the study: Reports described diagnosis of cytomegalovirus status by the classifier as highly specific and sensitive.

The sequenced material came from PBMCs. This TCR came from a woman aged 30 to 39 in good health and CMV-seronegative. This chain uses TRBV7-2 with TRBJ2-1, with 12 bases that match TRBD1. This chain's CDR3 is CASSSGTGGFDEQFF. Here the CDR3 DNA reads TGTGCCAGCAGCTCCGGGACAGGGGGCTTCGATGAGCAGTTCTTC.